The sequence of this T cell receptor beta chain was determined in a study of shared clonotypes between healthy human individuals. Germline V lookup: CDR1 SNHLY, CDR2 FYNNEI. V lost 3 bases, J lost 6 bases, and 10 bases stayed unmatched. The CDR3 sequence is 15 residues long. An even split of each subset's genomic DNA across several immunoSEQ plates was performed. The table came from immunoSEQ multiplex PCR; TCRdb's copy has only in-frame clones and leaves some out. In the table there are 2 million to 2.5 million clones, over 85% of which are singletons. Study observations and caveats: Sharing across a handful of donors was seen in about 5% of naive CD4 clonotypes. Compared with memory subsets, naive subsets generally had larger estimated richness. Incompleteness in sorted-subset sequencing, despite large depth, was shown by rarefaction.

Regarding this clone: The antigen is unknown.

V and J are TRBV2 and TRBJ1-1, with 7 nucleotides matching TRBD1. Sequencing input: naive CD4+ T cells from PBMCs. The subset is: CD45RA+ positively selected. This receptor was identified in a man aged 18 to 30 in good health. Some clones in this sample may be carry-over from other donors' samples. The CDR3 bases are TGTGCCAGCAGTGACCTGACAGGGTTCAGCGCTGAAGCTTTCTTT. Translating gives CASSDLTGFSAEAFF.